The 26 T cell receptor beta chains in this list originate from one sample, sequenced in a study of cytomegalovirus exposure and HLA in healthy donors. The data were produced by immunoSEQ multiplex PCR, yet TCRdb's version contains in-frame clones alone and is incomplete. The sample yields 200,000 to 250,000 clones, over 70% seen once. Sequenced sample: PBMCs. These receptor sequences come from a woman between 25 and 40 years old in good health and CMV-seropositive.

The gene calls are TRBV9 and TRBJ1-1; D is uncertain. The germline gives CDR1 SGDLS, CDR2 YYNGEE. The CDR3 is 14 amino acids. Trimming stripped 4 bases from V and 6 bases from J, with 16 bases between. CDR3 residues: CASSSTFVGAEAFF. CDR3 coding DNA: TGTGCCAGCAGCTCAACCTTCGTTGGGGCTGAAGCTTTCTTT.

As regards this clone: Other DNA sequences in this specimen translate into the identical CDR3. The J gene is TRBJ2-7, the V gene TRBV30; a possible D gene is TRBD1 (5 bases). CDR3 length: 13 residues. The V end was cut by 2 bases, the J end by 7 bases, with 15 bases between. Germline V gene data show CDR1 as GTSNPN and CDR2 as SVGIG (reference sequence). The CDR3 here is CAWSRGTLGEQYF. DNA of the CDR3: TGTGCCTGGAGTAGGGGAACTCTAGGGGAGCAGTACTTC.

The V call is TRBV10-3, the J call TRBJ2-7; tentatively, D is TRBD2 (6 bases). This CDR3 comprises 15 residues. The V end lost 5 bases, the J end lost 2 bases, and 16 bases lay between the germline ends. Germline V CDR1 and CDR2: ENHRY, SYGVKD. The CDR3, as DNA: TGTGCCATCAGTCCCGGTGGCGGGGCCCCCTACGAGCAGTACTTC. It encodes CAISPGGGAPYEQYF.

Only one count was recorded for this clone. The chain employs TRBV7-6 and TRBJ2-2; D perhaps matches TRBD2 (6 bases). Trimming pared 5 bases from V and 0 bases from J, leaving 19 bases between. CDR1 is SGHVS and CDR2 is FNYEAQ in the germline V gene. This CDR3 is 18 amino acids long. As DNA, the CDR3 is TGTGCCAGCAGCGGGACTCTTCCCGGGCCATCGAACACCGGGGAGCTGTTTTTT. Translation: CASSGTLPGPSNTGELFF.

This rearrangement joins TRBV6-5 to TRBJ2-7; D may be TRBD2 (6 bases). V was trimmed by 5 bases and J by 0 bases, leaving 14 bases between them. The germline gives CDR1 MNHEY, CDR2 SVGAGI. The CDR3 runs 15 residues. CDR3 region: CASSRSGTFSYEQYF. CDR3 DNA: TGTGCCAGCAGTAGATCCGGGACTTTCTCCTACGAGCAGTACTTC.

J is TRBJ2-7 and V is TRBV2; weak D call: TRBD1 (5 bases). This CDR3 is built from 15 residues. V lost 4 bases and J 4 bases, leaving 17 bases between the germline ends. In germline, CDR1 is SNHLY, CDR2 FYNNEI. In nucleotides, the CDR3 is TGTGCCAGCAGTGTAATGGACAACAACCCATACGAGCAGTACTTC. Translation: CASSVMDNNPYEQYF. The entire variable domain, with the rest obtained from reference TRBV2 and TRBJ2-7, is as follows: EPEVTQTPSHQVTQMGQEVILRCVPISNHLYFYWYRQILGQKVEFLVSFYNNEISEKSEIFDDQFSVERPDGSNFTLKIRSTKLEDSAMYFCASSVMDNNPYEQYFGPGTRLTVT.

The V call is TRBV6-5, the J call TRBJ1-1, with 8 bases aligning to TRBD1. This CDR3 has 15 residues. The germline gives CDR1 MNHEY, CDR2 SVGAGI. Trimming took 6 bases from V and 0 from J; bases not matched to a gene: 6. CDR3 amino acids: CASRRTGLMNTEAFF. As DNA, the CDR3 is TGTGCCAGCAGGAGGACAGGGCTCATGAACACTGAAGCTTTCTTT.

This clone appeared a single time. This chain uses TRBV15 with TRBJ1-5, with 9 positions matching TRBD1. Germline V CDR1 and CDR2: LNHNV, YYDKDF (reference sequence). There are 14 residues in the CDR3. Losses at the gene ends were 4 bases for V and 4 bases for J; bases not matched to a gene: 2. In DNA, the CDR3 is TGTGCCACCAGCAAACAGGGGGCAAATCAGCCCCAGCATTTT. Translated, it gives CATSKQGANQPQHF. The full variable domain, in which reference TRBV15 and TRBJ1-5 provide the parts outside the CDR3, is DAMVIQNPRYQVTQFGKPVTLSCSQTLNHNVMYWYQQKSSQAPKLLFHYYDKDFNNEADTPDNFQSRRPNTSFCFLDIRSPGLGDTAMYLCATSKQGANQPQHFGDGTRLSIL.

The chain is built from TRBV18 and TRBJ2-1; no clear D. Trimming stripped 3 bases from V and 0 bases from J, with 6 bases between. Germline lookup yields CDR1 KGHSH and CDR2 LQKENI. The CDR3 has 14 amino acids. The CDR3 protein is CASSPSSSYNEQFF. The CDR3 DNA sequence: TGTGCCAGCTCACCTAGTAGCTCCTACAATGAGCAGTTCTTC.

Here the CDR3 DNA reads TGTGCCAGCTCTTGGACAGGGGGCTTAGGGAGCAATCAGCCCCAGCATTTT. This gives the protein CASSWTGGLGSNQPQHF. The chain recombines TRBV2 with TRBJ1-5; 11 bases line up with TRBD1. The CDR3 has 17 residues. CDR1 is SNHLY and CDR2 is FYNNEI in the germline V gene. V shed 8 bases and J 1 base; nucleotides not matched to a gene: 10.

The rearrangement joins TRBV5-4 to TRBJ2-1; 9 nucleotides agree with TRBD1. Germline V gene sequence: CDR1 SGHNT, CDR2 YYREEE (reference sequence). The CDR3 is 13 amino acids. The ends lost 3 bases at V and 15 bases at J; junction bases unmatched: 10. CDR3 region: CASSYDLRDRVFF. Here the CDR3 DNA reads TGTGCCAGCAGCTATGACCTCCGGGACAGGGTGTTCTTC.

The chain has TRBV4-1 and TRBJ2-7; TRBD2 matches 11 bases. CDR3 length equals 15 residues. J gave up 4 bases and V 4 bases, and 6 bases lay outside the gene matches. CDR1 and CDR2 from the germline V gene are MGHRA and YSYEKL. This chain's CDR3 is CASSLGTSGSYEQYF. In DNA, the CDR3 is TGCGCCAGCAGCCTCGGGACTAGCGGATCTTACGAGCAGTACTTC.

The chain links TRBV5-1 to TRBJ1-1; D is possibly TRBD1 (6 bases). The CDR3 runs to 14 residues. The V gene lost 2 bases and the J gene lost 6 bases, with 14 bases spanning the gap. Germline V lookup: CDR1 SGHRS, CDR2 YFSETQ. The CDR3 DNA is TGCGCCAGCAGCTTCTCAGGGGTGGACCCTGAAGCTTTCTTT. Amino acids: CASSFSGVDPEAFF.

The J gene is TRBJ2-7, the V gene TRBV6-1; TRBD1 is a possible D gene (5 bases). CDR3 size: 12 residues. Germline CDR1 and CDR2: MNHNS and SASEGT. The V end lost 8 bases, the J end lost 4 bases, and 12 bases lay between the germline ends. As DNA, the CDR3 is TGTGCCAGCGGGGCTTTAGATTACGAGCAGTACTTC. Protein: CASGALDYEQYF.

The chain is built from TRBV11-2 and TRBJ2-1; tentative D call: TRBD2 (6 bases). V was cut by 2 bases and J by 8 bases, with 13 bases left in between. CDR1 and CDR2 (germline): SGHAT, FQNNGV. This CDR3 comprises 14 residues. The CDR3 region has the DNA TGTGCCAGCAGCTTAAATCGAAGGGAGGATGAGCAGTTCTTC. Protein: CASSLNRREDEQFF.

This clone is a singleton in its sample. The chain couples TRBV2 to TRBJ2-5; the D is unclear. Germline V gene data show CDR1 as SNHLY and CDR2 as FYNNEI. This CDR3 has 16 residues. V lost 2 bases and J 1 base, leaving 14 bases between the germline ends. Written as DNA, the CDR3 is TGTGCCAGCAGTGAATCGAACATGGGAATCCAAGAGACCCAGTACTTC. It translates to CASSESNMGIQETQYF.

This sequence joins TRBV19 and TRBJ2-5; 10 bases are shared with TRBD2. The V segment lost 5 bases and the J segment 5 bases; nucleotides outside the gene matches: 5. The CDR3 is 14 amino acids. Germline CDR1 LNHDA, CDR2 SQIVND (reference sequence). The CDR3 DNA is TGTGCCAGTAGTCACCAGCGGGGGGGTGAGACCCAGTACTTC. Translation: CASSHQRGGETQYF.

The rearrangement uses TRBV10-1 and TRBJ2-7, with 7 bases identical to TRBD2. CDR3 length equals 14 residues. Germline-derived CDR1 and CDR2 are WNHNN and SYGVQD (reference sequence). Germline trimming cut 0 bases from V and 3 bases from J; bases unmatched to any gene: 2. CDR3: CASSESPSGYEQYF. The CDR3 nucleotides read TGCGCCAGCAGTGAGTCCCCTAGCGGCTACGAGCAGTACTTC.

The V gene is TRBV27, the J gene TRBJ2-1, with 7 positions matching TRBD1. V shed 6 bases and J 5 bases; nucleotides not matched to a gene: 4. This CDR3 has 13 amino acids. The germline gives CDR1 MNHEY, CDR2 SMNVEV (reference sequence). CDR3 residues: CASSPTGNNEQFF. DNA of the CDR3: TGTGCCAGCAGCCCGACAGGGAACAATGAGCAGTTCTTC.

The rearrangement links TRBV6-1 to TRBJ1-1; possible D gene TRBD1, 5 bases. CDR1 is MNHNS and CDR2 is SASEGT in the germline V gene. CDR3 length: 13 residues. Trimming cost V 2 bases and J 7 bases, with 11 bases left between them. The CDR3 sequence: CASSEKGLDEAFF. In DNA form, the CDR3 reads TGTGCCAGCAGTGAAAAGGGGTTGGATGAAGCTTTCTTT.

This clone was found once. The chain has TRBV4-3 and TRBJ1-2; possible D gene TRBD1, 5 bases. Looked up from germline, CDR1 is LGHNA and CDR2 is YSLEER. Trimming took off 4 bases at V and 4 bases at J, with 16 bases between the two ends. There are 15 residues in the CDR3. As DNA, the CDR3 is TGCGCCAGCAGCCCCTCCGGGGCGCACAGCTATGGCTACACCTTC. It yields the protein CASSPSGAHSYGYTF.

This clone showed up just a few times. J is TRBJ2-7 and V is TRBV5-6; TRBD1 matches 8 bases. CDR3 length equals 15 residues. J was trimmed by 4 bases and V by 4 bases; bases with no gene match: 10. Per the germline V gene, CDR1 is SGHDT and CDR2 is YYEEEE. The CDR3 here is CASSPLDRDRYEQYF. In DNA, the CDR3 is TGTGCCAGCAGCCCCCTGGACAGGGATAGGTACGAGCAGTACTTC.

The V and J genes are TRBV27 and TRBJ2-2; 10 bases are a match to TRBD2. V was clipped by 0 bases and J by 6 bases; unmatched bases: 7. The CDR3 has 17 residues. CDR1 is MNHEY, CDR2 SMNVEV, per germline (reference sequence). The CDR3 region is CASSLSRVAGGAGELFF. The CDR3 nucleotides are TGTGCCAGCAGTTTATCTAGGGTAGCGGGAGGTGCCGGGGAGCTGTTTTTT.

The V gene is TRBV30, the J gene TRBJ1-1, with D uncertain. This CDR3 has 13 amino acids. Trimming removed 4 bases from V and 1 base from J, with 10 bases in between. Looked up from germline, CDR1 is GTSNPN and CDR2 is SVGIG (reference sequence). CDR3 nucleotide sequence: TGTGCCTGGATGGGGAATCAGAACACTGAAGCTTTCTTT. Its protein product is CAWMGNQNTEAFF.

The rearrangement joins TRBV4-1 to TRBJ2-7; D is perhaps TRBD2 (7 bases). Germline V lookup: CDR1 MGHRA, CDR2 YSYEKL. The CDR3 runs 15 residues. Trimming removed 1 base from V and 5 bases from J, with 15 bases in between. As DNA, the CDR3 is TGCGCCAGCAGCCAAGGCGGGGGCAGGGTCCACGAGCAGTACTTC. This gives the protein CASSQGGGRVHEQYF.

This chain links TRBV13 with TRBJ2-7; TRBD2 matches at 16 bases. The junction had 6 bases not matched to a gene; V was cut back by 5 bases and J by 5 bases. Germline V gene data show CDR1 as PRHDT and CDR2 as FYEKMQ (reference sequence). The CDR3 has 16 residues. The CDR3 protein is CASSDGTSGRVHEQYF. CDR3 coding DNA: TGTGCCAGCAGCGACGGGACTAGCGGGAGGGTCCACGAGCAGTACTTC.